The 13 T cell receptor beta chains listed next were all sequenced from one sample in a study of human T cells and chemical hapten exposure. The authors extracted total RNA from unfractionated whole blood. Each CDR3 protein is one row after TCRdb ran MiXCR on the 5' RACE reads. This table holds about 110,000 distinct CDR3 sequences, 15% to 20% found once. Every receptor here comes from a human donor in good health.

V usage is TRBV4-1 and J usage is TRBJ1-4, with TRBD1 identical over 10 bases. Germline CDR1 and CDR2: MGHRA and YSYEKL. The CDR3 is made up of 15 amino acids. The V segment lost 3 bases and the J segment 8 bases; nucleotides outside the gene matches: 6. The CDR3 DNA sequence: TGCGCCAGCAGCCATTCCGGGACAGGGGCCGAAAAACTGTTTTTT. The encoded protein is CASSHSGTGAEKLFF.

The chain uses TRBV20-1 and TRBJ1-4, with TRBD1 matching over 10 bases. The CDR3 consists of 16 residues. The V and J ends lost 0 bases and 5 bases, in that order; junction bases with no gene match: 6. The germline V gene has CDR1 DFQATT and CDR2 SNEGSKA (reference sequence). The CDR3 sequence: CSARDLPGQGNEKLFF. The CDR3 DNA follows: TGCAGTGCTAGAGATCTCCCGGGACAGGGGAATGAAAAACTGTTTTTT.

The chain couples TRBV6-2 or TRBV6-3 to TRBJ2-1, with 8 bases fitting TRBD2. CDR1 is MNHEY, CDR2 SVGEGT, per germline. This CDR3 is 16 amino acids long. The V segment lost 3 bases and the J segment 2 bases; nucleotides outside the gene matches: 6. The CDR3 nucleotides read TGTGCCAGCAGTTATGATCCGGGACTAGCCTACAATGAGCAGTTCTTC. Its protein is CASSYDPGLAYNEQFF.

The CDR3 region has the DNA TGCGCCAGCAGCTGGACTAGCGAGGGTTACAATGAGCAGTTCTTC. Translating it yields CASSWTSEGYNEQFF. The chain is built from TRBV5-1 and TRBJ2-1, with 9 bases fitting TRBD2. Trimming at V came to 3 bases and at J to 4 bases, leaving 5 bases not matched to a gene. The CDR3 sequence is 15 residues long. Germline-derived CDR1 and CDR2 are SGHRS and YFSETQ.

This clonotype showed up just a few times. V is TRBV4-1 and J is TRBJ1-4; D remains ambiguous. V lost 7 bases and J lost 1, with 13 bases in between. Germline loops: CDR1 MGHRA, CDR2 YSYEKL. CDR3 length: 15 amino acids. The CDR3 sequence is CASTEMDKTNEKLFF. The CDR3 bases are TGCGCCAGCACTGAAATGGATAAAACTAATGAAAAACTGTTTTTT.

This chain links TRBV7-8 with TRBJ2-4; D ambiguous. Germline CDR1 SGHVS, CDR2 FQNEAQ. CDR3 length: 19 residues. Trimming removed 2 bases at V and 0 bases at J, with 20 bases between. CDR3 sequence reads: CASSLHPGVVPKAKNIQYF. The CDR3 DNA reads TGTGCCAGCAGCTTACATCCAGGAGTAGTCCCCAAAGCCAAAAACATTCAGTACTTC.

V gene TRBV4-1 combines with J gene TRBJ1-1, with D hard to call. With 9 bases removed from V and 0 bases from J, the gap between germline ends came to 11 bases. CDR1 is MGHRA and CDR2 is YSYEKL in the germline V gene. This CDR3 contains 13 residues. CDR3 amino acids: CASGWTVNTEAFF. CDR3 DNA: TGCGCCAGTGGTTGGACGGTGAACACTGAAGCTTTCTTT.

V gene TRBV28 combines with J gene TRBJ2-3, with 7 bases aligning to TRBD1. The junction had 5 bases not matched to a gene; V was cut back by 2 bases and J by 0 bases. CDR3 length: 16 residues. CDR1 and CDR2 (germline): MDHEN, SYDVKM. CDR3 amino acids: CASSLVRGISTDTQYF. The CDR3, as DNA: TGTGCCAGCAGTTTAGTCAGGGGGATCAGCACAGATACGCAGTATTTT.

A few counts support this clonotype. The CDR3, as DNA: TGTGCCAGCAGCCCACAGGGGGCTAGGGCCCAGCCCCAGCATTTT. Its protein is CASSPQGARAQPQHF. The chain is built from TRBV5-8 and TRBJ1-5; 9 positions match TRBD1. The CDR3 consists of 15 residues. Germline-derived CDR1 and CDR2 are SGHTS and YDEGEE. V was pared by 4 bases and J by 7 bases, with 9 bases of the junction left unmatched.

The chain carries TRBV14 and TRBJ2-3, with D uncertain. Germline CDR1 is SGHDN and CDR2 is FVKESK. This CDR3 spans 14 amino acids. V was clipped by 5 bases and J by 3 bases, with 12 bases between them. CDR3 sequence (DNA): TGTGCCAGCAGCATGGCCGGCGGAACAGATACGCAGTATTTT. It yields the protein CASSMAGGTDTQYF.

V usage is TRBV12-3 or TRBV12-4 and J usage is TRBJ1-4, with TRBD1 as a possible D gene (6 bases). The CDR3 sequence is 17 residues long. V was pared by 6 bases and J by 2 bases, with 19 bases between. CDR3 in amino acids: CASSSTGPLRTNEKLFF. The CDR3 nucleotides read TGTGCCAGCAGCTCCACAGGGCCCCTCAGGACTAATGAAAAACTGTTTTTT.

This clonotype was seen a handful of times. This rearrangement joins TRBV7-8 to TRBJ2-5; 11 bases align to TRBD2. V shed 5 bases and J 4 bases; nucleotides not matched to a gene: 6. CDR1 SGHVS and CDR2 FQNEAQ come from the germline V gene. The CDR3 contains 15 residues. The CDR3 spells CASSILTSGTETQYF. The CDR3 DNA is TGTGCCAGCAGCATACTGACTAGCGGGACAGAGACCCAGTACTTC.

This clonotype was seen repeatedly, ten times or more. The rearrangement joins TRBV20-1 to TRBJ1-2; TRBD1 agrees at 8 bases. The CDR3 is 13 amino acids. V lost 6 bases to trimming and J lost 0 bases; unmatched junction nucleotides: 3. CDR1 and CDR2 (germline): DFQATT, SNEGSKA (reference sequence). CDR3 in DNA: TGCAGTGCCCCGGACAGGGCTAACTATGGCTACACCTTC. Encoded protein: CSAPDRANYGYTF.